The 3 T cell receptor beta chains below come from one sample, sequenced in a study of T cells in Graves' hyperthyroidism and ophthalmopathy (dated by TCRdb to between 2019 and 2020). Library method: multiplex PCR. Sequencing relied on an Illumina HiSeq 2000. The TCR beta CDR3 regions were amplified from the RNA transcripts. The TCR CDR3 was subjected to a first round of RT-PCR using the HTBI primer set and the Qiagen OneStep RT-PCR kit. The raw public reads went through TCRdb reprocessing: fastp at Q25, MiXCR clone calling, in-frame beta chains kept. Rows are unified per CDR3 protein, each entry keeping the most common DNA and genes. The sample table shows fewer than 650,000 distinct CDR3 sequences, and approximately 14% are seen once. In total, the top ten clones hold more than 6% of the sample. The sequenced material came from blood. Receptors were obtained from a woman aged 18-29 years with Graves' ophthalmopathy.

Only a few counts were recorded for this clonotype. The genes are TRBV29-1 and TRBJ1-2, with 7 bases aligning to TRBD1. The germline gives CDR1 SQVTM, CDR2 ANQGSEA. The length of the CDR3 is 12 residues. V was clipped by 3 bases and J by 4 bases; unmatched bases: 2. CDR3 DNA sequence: TGCAGCGTTGAGGGGACAGTCTATGGCTACACCTTC. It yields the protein CSVEGTVYGYTF.

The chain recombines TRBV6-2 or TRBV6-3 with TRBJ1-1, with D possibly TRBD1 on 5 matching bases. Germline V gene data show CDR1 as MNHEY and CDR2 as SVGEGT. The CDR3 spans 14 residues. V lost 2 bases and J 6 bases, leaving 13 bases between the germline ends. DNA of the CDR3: TGTGCCAGCAGTTACCAGGGTCGGAGACCTGAAGCTTTCTTT. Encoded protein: CASSYQGRRPEAFF.

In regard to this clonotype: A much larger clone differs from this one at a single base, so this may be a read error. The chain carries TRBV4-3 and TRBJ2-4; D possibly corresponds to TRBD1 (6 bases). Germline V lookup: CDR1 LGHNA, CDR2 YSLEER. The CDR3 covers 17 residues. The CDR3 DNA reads TGCGCCAGCGGCCAAGAGGTGGGCAGGGGAGTTGGAAACATTCAGTACTTC. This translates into CASGQEVGRGVGNIQYF.